A single sample is the source of the 5 T cell receptor beta chains below, sequenced in a study of tumor-infiltrating lymphocytes in primary liver carcinoma (dated by TCRdb to about 2017). These reads were obtained on an Illumina HiSeq 2500. TCRbeta-specific cDNA was reverse-transcribed from 500 to 550 ng total RNA using a constant-region primer and ProtoScript II reverse transcriptase. TCRbeta libraries were built with three nested multiplex PCR rounds, a slightly modified ARM-PCR procedure. The first two PCR rounds used multiplex TRBV1-TRBV30 forward primers with a Cbeta reverse primer, each for approximately 9 cycles. TCRdb itself trimmed the public reads at Q25 with fastp, ran MiXCR and retained productive beta chains. Duplicate CDR3 protein sequences are folded into a single record with the most common DNA and genes. The table for this sample lists 300,000 to 400,000 distinct CDR3 sequences; almost 65% of them were counted only once. About 6.1% of the sample rests with the top ten.

RNA from unsorted whole blood was extracted with TRIzol reagent, and germline DNA was obtained with the DNeasy Blood & Tissue kit. The sample comprised peripheral blood. All receptors derive from a man in his forties with primary liver carcinoma and hepatitis B virus infection.

Of note for this clonotype: The germline gene is not matched at one end of the junction; a read error may be the cause. The chain employs TRBV5-1 and TRBJ1-1; unclear D gene. The CDR3 sequence is 15 residues long. Looked up from germline, CDR1 is SGHRS and CDR2 is YFSETQ. The CDR3: CANSLEVGVNTEAFF. CDR3 sequence (DNA): TGCGCCAACAGCTTGGAGGTTGGCGTGAACACTGAAGCTTTCTTT. Full variable domain (remainder filled in from reference TRBV5-1 and TRBJ1-1): KAGVTQTPRYLIKTRGQQVTLSCSPISGHRSVSWYQQTPGQGLQFLFEYFSETQRNKGNFPGRFSGRQFSNSRSEMNVSTLELGDSALYLCANSLEVGVNTEAFFGQGTRLTVV.

Details on this clonotype: Mismatch with germline at one junction end may stem from a read error. The chain recombines TRBV5-6 with TRBJ2-3; D unclear. Germline CDR1 SGHDT, CDR2 YYEEEE. The CDR3 is 16 amino acids. The CDR3, as DNA: TGTGCCAGCACCTTGACAAGAGACACTTACACAGATACGCAGTATTTT. This codes for CASTLTRDTYTDTQYF. Full variable domain (rest looked up from reference TRBV5-6 and TRBJ2-3): DAGVTQSPTHLIKTRGQQVTLRCSPKSGHDTVSWYQQALGQGPQFIFQYYEEEERQRGNFPDRFSGHQFPNYSSELNVNALLLGDSALYLCASTLTRDTYTDTQYFGPGTRLTVL.

This clonotype was picked up many times. The V and J genes are TRBV29-1 and TRBJ1-4; D unresolved. The V end was cut by 1 base, the J end by 14 bases, with 17 bases between. The V gene's germline CDR1 is SQVTM and CDR2 ANQGSEA. CDR3 length equals 13 residues. The CDR3 sequence: CSVEASPGGSLFF. CDR3 in DNA: TGCAGCGTTGAAGCATCCCCGGGCGGGAGCCTGTTTTTT.

The V and J genes are TRBV11-2 and TRBJ2-5; D unclear. V shed 6 bases and J shed 6 bases, with 14 bases lying between them. This CDR3 contains 13 residues. Germline V CDR1 and CDR2: SGHAT, FQNNGV. The DNA for the CDR3 is TGTGCCAGCAGTTTATACAAGCTAAAGACCCAGTACTTC. Translated, it gives CASSLYKLKTQYF.

Of note for this clonotype: At one end the junction does not follow the germline gene, possibly because of a read error. The gene calls are TRBV11-2 and TRBJ2-1; possible D gene TRBD2, 5 bases. Germline-derived CDR1 and CDR2 are SGHAT and FQNNGV. The CDR3 totals 17 residues. The CDR3 region is CGSSLTWSGGSHNEQFF. The CDR3 nucleotides read TGTGGCAGCAGCTTAACGTGGTCAGGAGGTTCCCACAATGAGCAGTTCTTC.